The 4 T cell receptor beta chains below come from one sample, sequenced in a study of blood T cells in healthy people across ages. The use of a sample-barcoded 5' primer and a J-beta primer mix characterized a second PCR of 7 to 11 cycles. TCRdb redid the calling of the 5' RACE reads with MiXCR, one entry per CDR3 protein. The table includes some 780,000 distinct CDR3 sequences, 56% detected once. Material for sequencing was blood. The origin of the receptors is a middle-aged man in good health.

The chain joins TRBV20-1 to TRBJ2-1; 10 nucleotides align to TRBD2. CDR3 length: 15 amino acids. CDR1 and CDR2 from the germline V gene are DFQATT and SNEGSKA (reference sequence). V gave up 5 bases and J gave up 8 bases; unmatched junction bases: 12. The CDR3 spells CSAYLRLAGRDEQFF. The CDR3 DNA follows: TGCAGTGCTTATCTCAGACTAGCGGGTAGGGATGAGCAGTTCTTC.

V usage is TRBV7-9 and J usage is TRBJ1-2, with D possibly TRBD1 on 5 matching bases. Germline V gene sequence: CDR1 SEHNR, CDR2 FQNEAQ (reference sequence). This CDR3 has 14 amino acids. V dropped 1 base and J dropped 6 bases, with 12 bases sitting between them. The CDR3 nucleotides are TGTGCCAGCAGCTTAGTGGCAGGGCCTGATGGCTACACCTTC. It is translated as CASSLVAGPDGYTF.

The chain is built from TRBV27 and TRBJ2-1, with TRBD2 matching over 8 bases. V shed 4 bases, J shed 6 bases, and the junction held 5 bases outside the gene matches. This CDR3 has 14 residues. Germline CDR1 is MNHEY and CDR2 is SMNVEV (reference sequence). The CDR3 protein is CASSWGRGANEQFF. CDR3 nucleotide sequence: TGTGCCAGCAGTTGGGGGCGGGGGGCCAATGAGCAGTTCTTC.

CDR3 sequence reads: CASSQVFPSGGRTDTQYF. CDR3 DNA: TGTGCCAGCAGCCAAGTGTTCCCTAGCGGGGGTAGGACAGATACGCAGTATTTT. The gene calls are TRBV3-1 and TRBJ2-3; 10 bases agree with TRBD2. Per the germline V gene, CDR1 is LGHDT and CDR2 is YNNKEL (reference sequence). V lost 1 base and J lost 3; bases outside the gene matches: 10. The CDR3 is made up of 18 amino acids.